One and the same sample provided the 12 T cell receptor beta chains below, sequenced in a study of vaccination and CD4 T cells after COVID-19. These receptors have no known antigen. Cultured CD4+ T cell DNA underwent sequencing with the Oncomine TCR Beta short-read assay. TCRdb processed the PCR reads anew with MiXCR; each CDR3 protein has one entry. The sample has some 17,000 distinct CDR3 sequences, almost 60% seen once. Documented treatment: approximately nine-day PBMC culture with coronavirus spike peptide pools or control peptides (ViraFEST assay). Sequencing used CD4+ T cells from blood, cultured in vitro. All receptors derive from a human donor who had recovered from COVID-19.

There are a few counts of this clonotype. The V call is TRBV20-1, the J call TRBJ1-1, with 8 positions matching TRBD1. V shed 0 bases, J shed 0 bases, and the junction held 9 bases outside the gene matches. The CDR3 is made up of 17 amino acids. Germline V lookup: CDR1 DFQATT, CDR2 SNEGSKA (reference sequence). The CDR3 here is CSARDRGLRLLNTEAFF. In nucleotides, the CDR3 is TGCAGTGCTAGAGACAGGGGGCTGCGTCTACTGAACACTGAAGCTTTCTTT.

In DNA, the CDR3 is TGTGCCAGCAGCAGTCAGACAGGGACCACTGAAGCTTTCTTT. Translation: CASSSQTGTTEAFF. This chain uses TRBV7-8 with TRBJ1-1; 7 bases line up with TRBD1. CDR3 length equals 14 residues. The J segment lost 4 bases and the V segment lost 5 bases, leaving 7 bases of the junction unmatched. Germline lookup yields CDR1 SGHVS and CDR2 FQNEAQ. The entire variable domain, with the rest obtained from reference TRBV7-8 and TRBJ1-1, is as follows: GAGVSQSPRYKVAKRGQDVALRCDPISGHVSLFWYQQALGQGPEFLTYFQNEAQLDKSGLPSDRFFAERPEGSVSTLKIQRTQQEDSAVYLCASSSQTGTTEAFFGQGTRLTVV.

This clonotype occurred a few times. The J gene is TRBJ2-7, the V gene TRBV6-2 or TRBV6-3; TRBD2 aligns across 7 bases. Losses at the gene ends were 6 bases for V and 3 bases for J; bases not matched to a gene: 5. CDR1 is MNHEY, CDR2 SVGEGT, per germline. The CDR3 has 13 amino acids. The CDR3 here is CASSRAGVYEQYF. DNA for the CDR3: TGTGCCAGCAGCCGCGCGGGGGTCTACGAGCAGTACTTC.

The chain is built from TRBV20-1 and TRBJ1-2, with D hard to call. Trimming took 0 bases from V and 0 from J, leaving 17 bases between them. Germline V gene lookup returns CDR1 DFQATT and CDR2 SNEGSKA (reference sequence). The CDR3 runs to 17 residues. The CDR3 sequence is CSARDRLRQEANYGYTF. In DNA form, the CDR3 reads TGCAGTGCTAGAGATCGGTTGAGGCAGGAAGCTAACTATGGCTACACCTTC.

The chain's CDR3 is CSAQGQGGNTIYF. The CDR3 DNA sequence: TGCAGTGCCCAAGGACAGGGAGGAAACACCATATATTTT. The chain combines TRBV20-1 with TRBJ1-3; 8 bases are shared with TRBD1. The germline gives CDR1 DFQATT, CDR2 SNEGSKA (reference sequence). The V gene end was trimmed by 6 bases and the J gene end by 4 bases; junction bases not matched to a gene: 5. This CDR3 region has 13 residues.

A few counts support this clonotype. The J gene is TRBJ1-1, the V gene TRBV20-1; no clear D. The ends were cut back, 0 bases at V and 3 bases at J, with 11 bases in the middle. Per the germline V gene, CDR1 is DFQATT and CDR2 is SNEGSKA (reference sequence). The CDR3 has 14 amino acids. CDR3 residues: CSARDGSRDTEAFF. CDR3 bases: TGCAGTGCTAGAGATGGCAGTCGAGACACTGAAGCTTTCTTT.

This clonotype was counted only a few times. The V gene is TRBV6-1, the J gene TRBJ1-2; possibly TRBD1 for D (6 bases). Trimming cost V 7 bases and J 8 bases, with 11 bases left between them. There are 11 residues in the CDR3. Germline assignment: CDR1 MNHNS and CDR2 SASEGT. CDR3 amino acids: CASTSGGGYTF. The CDR3 nucleotides read TGTGCCAGCACCTCCGGGGGCGGCTACACCTTC.

This clonotype was detected only a few times. The V and J genes are TRBV6-4 and TRBJ1-1, with D possibly TRBD1 on 6 matching bases. CDR3 size: 13 residues. Between the trimmed V and J ends, which lost 6 bases and 8 bases, there was a span of 16 bases. Germline lookup yields CDR1 MRHNA and CDR2 SNTAGT. The CDR3 spells CASRTRDTLEAFF. The CDR3 DNA reads as TGTGCCAGCAGAACACGGGACACCTTAGAAGCTTTCTTT.

Written as DNA, the CDR3 is TGTGCCAGCAGCTTAGGGGGGCGGGGGCGCCCCGCCTATGGCTACACCTTC. This codes for CASSLGGRGRPAYGYTF. The genes are TRBV11-3 and TRBJ1-2, with TRBD1 as a possible D gene (6 bases). Germline V lookup: CDR1 SGHNT, CDR2 YENEEA. This CDR3 comprises 17 residues. V was clipped by 1 base and J by 4 bases, with 19 bases between them.

This clonotype showed up just a few times. This chain connects TRBV6-1 to TRBJ1-5, with no clear D. The CDR3 runs to 14 residues. V shed 2 bases and J shed 3 bases, with 8 bases lying between them. Germline lookup yields CDR1 MNHNS and CDR2 SASEGT. CDR3 amino acids: CASSEQADNQPQHF. The CDR3 region has the DNA TGTGCCAGCAGTGAACAGGCCGACAATCAGCCCCAGCATTTT.

The chain has TRBV20-1 and TRBJ2-7, with TRBD1 identical over 10 bases. Per germline, CDR1 DFQATT and CDR2 SNEGSKA (reference sequence). This CDR3 is 14 amino acids long. The ends lost 3 bases at V and 5 bases at J; junction bases unmatched: 7. CDR3 region: CSASLRTGGDEQYF. The DNA of the CDR3 is TGCAGTGCTAGCCTAAGGACAGGGGGTGACGAGCAGTACTTC.

In its sample, this clonotype was seen once. V usage is TRBV7-8 and J usage is TRBJ2-1; a weak D match, TRBD1 (6 bases). Germline V gene data show CDR1 as SGHVS and CDR2 as FQNEAQ. The CDR3 totals 13 residues. V lost 5 bases and J 7 bases, leaving 12 bases between the germline ends. DNA of the CDR3: TGTGCCAGCAGCGGTATAGGGGGAAATGAGCAGTTCTTC. Amino acid sequence: CASSGIGGNEQFF.